This TCR beta chain was identified in a study of blood T cells in healthy people across ages. Only a few counts were recorded for this clonotype. A second roughly 7 to 11 cycle PCR used barcoded and J-beta primers. TCRdb reprocessed the 5' RACE reads via MiXCR and lists one record per CDR3 protein. The sample holds more than 500,000 distinct CDR3 sequences, 25% to 30% seen once. The CDR3 is 14 residues long. CDR1 is SGHTA and CDR2 is FQGTGA in the germline V gene. V dropped 1 base and J dropped 2 bases, with 7 bases sitting between them. The clonotype was recovered from a woman aged 70-85 years in good health. Sequencing was performed on blood. The chain joins TRBV7-3 to TRBJ2-3; D not certain. The CDR3 bases are TGTGCCAGCAGCTTAAATGCTGACACAGATACGCAGTATTTT. As protein: CASSLNADTDTQYF.